One and the same sample provided the 7 T cell receptor beta chains below, sequenced in a study of blood T cells in healthy people across ages. The use of a sample-barcoded 5' primer and a J-beta primer mix characterized a second PCR of about 6 to 12 cycles. TCRdb reanalysed the 5' RACE reads using MiXCR and keeps one entry per CDR3 protein. In the table there are over a million distinct CDR3 sequences, under 45% of which are singletons. The sequencing sample was made of blood. The receptors shown here come from a woman aged 60-75 years in good health.

The rearrangement links TRBV27 to TRBJ2-1, with D possibly TRBD2 on 5 matching bases. This CDR3 region has 16 residues. Trimming took 5 bases from V and 0 from J, leaving 14 bases between them. Germline CDR1 reads MNHEY; CDR2 reads SMNVEV (reference sequence). The DNA of the CDR3 is TGTGCCAGCAGTAGATGGAGGTCCAGCTCCTACAATGAGCAGTTCTTC. Translation: CASSRWRSSSYNEQFF.

V gene TRBV12-3 or TRBV12-4 combines with J gene TRBJ1-2; 7 nucleotides align to TRBD1. The V gene end was trimmed by 5 bases and the J gene end by 7 bases; junction bases not matched to a gene: 7. The CDR3 covers 13 residues. In nucleotides, the CDR3 is TGTGCCAGCAGTAAACAGGGGTACGGTGGCTACACCTTC. It encodes CASSKQGYGGYTF.

V is TRBV11-2 and J is TRBJ1-4, with D tentatively TRBD1 (5 bases). The ends were cut back, 5 bases at V and 3 bases at J, with 13 bases in the middle. Germline CDR1 SGHAT, CDR2 FQNNGV. CDR3 length: 15 residues. The CDR3 region is CASSLGTVPNEKLFF. CDR3 bases: TGTGCCAGCAGCCTAGGGACCGTCCCTAATGAAAAACTGTTTTTT.

In this sample, this clonotype turned up a few times. The J gene is TRBJ2-3, the V gene TRBV14; TRBD2 aligns across 11 bases. The junction had 10 bases not matched to a gene; V was cut back by 4 bases and J by 4 bases. Germline loops: CDR1 SGHDN, CDR2 FVKESK. The CDR3 is 17 residues long. CDR3 coding DNA: TGTGCCAGCAGCCGTCGACTACTAGCGGGAGTCGCAGATACGCAGTATTTT. This translates into CASSRRLLAGVADTQYF.

This clonotype showed up just once. In nucleotides, the CDR3 is TGTGCCAGCAGTGAGGGTATTCGGGATACGCAGTATTTT. Its translation: CASSEGIRDTQYF. V and J are TRBV2 and TRBJ2-3; D is ambiguous. Germline CDR1 is SNHLY and CDR2 is FYNNEI. The V end lost 3 bases, the J end lost 6 bases, and 10 bases lay between the germline ends. This CDR3 contains 13 residues. Filled out from reference TRBV2 and TRBJ2-3, the complete variable domain reads EPEVTQTPSHQVTQMGQEVILRCVPISNHLYFYWYRQILGQKVEFLVSFYNNEISEKSEIFDDQFSVERPDGSNFTLKIRSTKLEDSAMYFCASSEGIRDTQYFGPGTRLTVL.

The chain links TRBV3-1 to TRBJ2-5, with D uncertain. V shed 0 bases and J shed 5 bases, with 13 bases lying between them. The germline CDR1 and CDR2 sequences are LGHDT and YNNKEL (reference sequence). The CDR3 contains 15 residues. CDR3 protein: CASSQDVAFGETQYF. For the CDR3, the DNA is TGTGCCAGCAGCCAAGATGTAGCATTCGGGGAGACCCAGTACTTC.

The sample holds a few counts of this clonotype. V gene TRBV10-3 combines with J gene TRBJ2-3; TRBD2 matches 10 bases. V shed 8 bases, J shed 3 bases, and the junction held 8 bases outside the gene matches. Per the germline V gene, CDR1 is ENHRY and CDR2 is SYGVKD. This CDR3 has 15 residues. The CDR3 bases are TGTGCCATCGCGCCGGGACTAGCGAGGACAGATACGCAGTATTTT. Translating it yields CAIAPGLARTDTQYF.